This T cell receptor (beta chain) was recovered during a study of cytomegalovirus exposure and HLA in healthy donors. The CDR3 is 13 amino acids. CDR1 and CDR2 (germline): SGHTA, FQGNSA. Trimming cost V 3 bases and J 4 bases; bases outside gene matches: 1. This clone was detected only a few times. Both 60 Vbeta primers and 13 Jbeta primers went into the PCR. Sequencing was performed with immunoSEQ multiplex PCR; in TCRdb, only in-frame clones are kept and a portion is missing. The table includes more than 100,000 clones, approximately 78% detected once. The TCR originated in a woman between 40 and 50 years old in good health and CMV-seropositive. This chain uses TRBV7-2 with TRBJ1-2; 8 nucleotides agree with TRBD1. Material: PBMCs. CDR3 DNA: TGTGCCAGCAGCTTGGACAGGGCCTATGGCTACACCTTC. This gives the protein CASSLDRAYGYTF.